These 10 T cell receptor beta chains were sequenced from one sample in a study of T cells after yellow fever vaccination. One entry per CDR3 protein results from TCRdb running MiXCR on the 5' RACE reads. The sample holds around 550,000 distinct CDR3 sequences, roughly 21% seen once. Sequenced material: PBMCs, taken 15 days after the yellow fever booster vaccination. These receptors all come from a man aged 25-45 years who received the YFV17D yellow fever vaccine.

The chain joins TRBV20-1 to TRBJ2-1, with 7 bases identical to TRBD2. J gave up 5 bases and V 7 bases, and 8 bases lay outside the gene matches. The CDR3 spans 13 residues. Germline V gene sequence: CDR1 DFQATT, CDR2 SNEGSKA (reference sequence). The CDR3 sequence: CSETGTTNNEQFF. In nucleotides, the CDR3 is TGCAGTGAGACCGGGACTACAAACAATGAGCAGTTCTTC.

The rearrangement joins TRBV5-6 to TRBJ2-5; the D gene is possibly TRBD1 (7 bases). The CDR3 is made up of 14 amino acids. CDR1 and CDR2 (germline): SGHDT, YYEEEE. V lost 6 bases, J lost 3 bases, and 15 bases lay in between. CDR3 DNA sequence: TGTGCCAGCACCCTTGACAGGGAGGAAGAGACCCAGTACTTC. This sequence encodes CASTLDREEETQYF.

This clonotype was seen a few times. The rearrangement uses TRBV20-1 and TRBJ2-1, with 7 bases identical to TRBD2. The length of the CDR3 is 14 residues. J was trimmed by 6 bases and V by 3 bases; bases with no gene match: 8. The germline V gene has CDR1 DFQATT and CDR2 SNEGSKA (reference sequence). The CDR3 bases are TGCAGTGCTAGCTGGCGGGAGCCTCTCAATGAGCAGTTCTTC. The encoded protein is CSASWREPLNEQFF.

Comment on this clonotype: Compared with germline, one end of the junction differs, possibly owing to a read error. The chain has TRBV2 and TRBJ2-4, with a possible D match to TRBD2 (6 bases). The CDR3 spans 12 residues. CDR1 is SNHLY and CDR2 is FYNNEI in the germline V gene. The CDR3 DNA sequence: TGCACCTCGGGACTAGCCAAAAACATTCAGTACTTC. It specifies CTSGLAKNIQYF.

V is TRBV25-1 and J is TRBJ2-2; no clear D. Trimming removed 6 bases from V and 6 bases from J, with 17 bases in between. Germline CDR1 MGHDK, CDR2 SYGVNS. The CDR3 consists of 15 residues. This CDR3 reads CASSQTDSFPGELFF. The DNA for the CDR3 is TGTGCCAGCAGCCAGACGGATTCCTTCCCCGGGGAGCTGTTTTTT.

This clonotype came up a few times. This chain joins TRBV28 and TRBJ1-1; tentatively, D is TRBD1 (6 bases). Trimming cost V 1 base and J 6 bases, with 18 bases left between them. The germline V gene encodes CDR1 MDHEN and CDR2 SYDVKM. The CDR3 totals 16 residues. CDR3 region: CASSLFSGGALPEAFF. CDR3 DNA sequence: TGTGCCAGCAGTTTATTTTCGGGGGGCGCTCTCCCTGAAGCTTTCTTT. Complete variable domain (other parts from reference TRBV28 and TRBJ1-1): DVKVTQSSRYLVKRTGEKVFLECVQDMDHENMFWYRQDPGLGLRLIYFSYDVKMKEKGDIPEGYSVSREKKERFSLILESASTNQTSMYLCASSLFSGGALPEAFFGQGTRLTVV.

This clonotype has a handful of counts. This chain uses TRBV25-1 with TRBJ2-2; possibly TRBD1 for D (6 bases). Germline CDR1 is MGHDK and CDR2 is SYGVNS. V lost 3 bases, J lost 4 bases, and 12 bases lay in between. This CDR3 is 15 amino acids long. The CDR3 spells CASSDRGLTTGELFF. As DNA, the CDR3 is TGTGCCAGCAGTGACAGGGGTTTGACCACCGGGGAGCTGTTTTTT. Looking up the rest from reference TRBV25-1 and TRBJ2-2 gives the full variable domain: EADIYQTPRYLVIGTGKKITLECSQTMGHDKMYWYQQDPGMELHLIHYSYGVNSTEKGDLSSESTVSRIRTEHFPLTLESARPSHTSQYLCASSDRGLTTGELFFGEGSRLTVL.

In its sample, this clonotype was seen a few times. This chain uses TRBV12-3 or TRBV12-4 with TRBJ2-5; a weak D match, TRBD2 (5 bases). V lost 5 bases, J lost 2 bases, and 18 bases lay in between. There are 16 residues in the CDR3. The CDR3 loop reads CASSALREVGQETQYF. CDR3 DNA sequence: TGTGCCAGCAGTGCTCTTCGGGAAGTGGGACAAGAGACCCAGTACTTC.

This clonotype occurred a few times. The V gene is TRBV3-1, the J gene TRBJ2-1; D is undetermined. This CDR3 spans 13 amino acids. CDR1 LGHDT and CDR2 YNNKEL come from the germline V gene (reference sequence). Trimming took off 2 bases at V and 6 bases at J, with 8 bases between the two ends. The CDR3 coding sequence is TGTGCCAGCAGCCAACTCCGCTTCAATGAGCAGTTCTTC. Its translation: CASSQLRFNEQFF.

CDR3 region: CATSRVDPAGDQFF. The DNA for the CDR3 is TGTGCCACCAGCAGAGTTGATCCAGCGGGAGATCAGTTTTTT. The chain uses TRBV15 and TRBJ2-2, with 8 bases fitting TRBD2. Germline-derived CDR1 and CDR2 are LNHNV and YYDKDF (reference sequence). The CDR3 consists of 14 residues. The trim removed 1 base at V and 16 bases at J, leaving 11 bases unmatched. Looking up the rest from reference TRBV15 and TRBJ2-2 gives the full variable domain: DAMVIQNPRYQVTQFGKPVTLSCSQTLNHNVMYWYQQKSSQAPKLLFHYYDKDFNNEADTPDNFQSRRPNTSFCFLDIRSPGLGDTAMYLCATSRVDPAGDQFFGEGSRLTVL.